This record covers a single TCR beta chain. The data were taken from a study of blood T cell repertoires in COVID-19. Using immunoSEQ multiplex PCR, the repertoire was profiled, and TCRdb retains in-frame clones only, with some absent. The sample has under 200,000 clones; around 80% are singletons. Deletions cut 3 bases from V and 2 bases from J, with 7 bases between. Germline lookup yields CDR1 LGHDT and CDR2 YNNKEL (reference sequence). The length of the CDR3 is 13 residues. The TCR sequence derives from an elderly woman with active or convalescent COVID-19. Sequenced input: peripheral blood. J is TRBJ1-2 and V is TRBV3-1 (or the pseudogene TRBV3-2); D not resolved. Written as DNA, the CDR3 is TGTGCCAGCAGCCAGACTGTAAACTATGGCTACACCTTC. Protein: CASSQTVNYGYTF.